This T cell receptor beta chain is drawn from a study of blood T cell repertoires in COVID-19. The table came from immunoSEQ multiplex PCR; TCRdb's copy has only in-frame clones and leaves some out. The table lists 470,000 or so clones, 70% to 90% of them singletons, with more than 3% in the top ten. Germline V gene lookup returns CDR1 LNHDA and CDR2 SQIVND (reference sequence). The ends were cut back, 1 base at V and 3 bases at J, with 15 bases in the middle. The CDR3 is made up of 16 amino acids. Sequencing input: peripheral blood. The TCR originated in a human donor in a cohort sampled during active COVID-19. The rearrangement uses TRBV19 and TRBJ1-1, with D perhaps matching TRBD1 (5 bases). The DNA of the CDR3 is TGTGCCAGTAGTATAGGAATGCAGGGAAAATACACTGAAGCTTTCTTT. Its protein product is CASSIGMQGKYTEAFF. Complete variable domain (other parts from reference TRBV19 and TRBJ1-1): DGGITQSPKYLFRKEGQNVTLSCEQNLNHDAMYWYRQDPGQGLRLIYYSQIVNDFQKGDIAEGYSVSREKKESFPLTVTSAQKNPTAFYLCASSIGMQGKYTEAFFGQGTRLTVV.